This entry features one TCR beta chain sequence. As yet, its antigen is unknown. The CDR3 covers 14 residues. The sample comes from a study of Ad26.COV2.S vaccination and SARS-CoV-2 variants. Overall study results and limits: Recipients given vaccine exceeded placebo recipients in spike-specific TCR breadth.

Produced via immunoSEQ multiplex PCR; TCRdb's table is partial and in-frame only. This sample has about 390,000 clones, with approximately 86% found just once. Documented treatment: 19 received Ad26.COV2.S at low or high dose, single or two shots; about 5 received placebo; per-sample allocation not given. At day 63 after the first vaccine or placebo injection, samples were drawn. This chain uses TRBV21-1 with TRBJ1-2; TRBD1, as called in the table, went unchecked against the DNA. TRBV21-1 is a known pseudogene. The specimen was peripheral blood, collected in a trial of Ad26.COV2.S vaccine versus placebo. The sequence was collected from a person between 18 and 65 years old who received the Ad26.COV2.S COVID-19 vaccine or a placebo. CDR3 sequence (DNA): TGTGCCAGCAGCAAAGAACGACAAGGTTGGGGCTACACCTTC. As protein: CASSKERQGWGYTF.